The 5 T cell receptor beta chains in this list originate from one sample, sequenced in a study of Ad26.COV2.S vaccination and SARS-CoV-2 variants (dated by TCRdb to the early 2020s). Library construction relied on the immunoSEQ multiplex PCR assay. As stored in TCRdb, this immuneACCESS dataset retains in-frame rearrangements with V and J assigned. A fraction of the clones does not appear; measured against another copy, unresolved V genes explain less than half of the discrepancy, and the remainder lacks a known reason. Counted in this sample were about 480,000 clones; roughly 85% of them appeared once. About 13% of the sample comes from the top ten. The treatment or condition label here, explained by the study, means: around 19 received Ad26.COV2.S at low or high dose, single or two shots; 5 received placebo; per-sample allocation not given. For vaccine and placebo recipients, repertoires were sequenced using samples collected on day 63 after the first injection.

Sequencing used peripheral blood, obtained in a trial of Ad26.COV2.S vaccine versus placebo. The receptor source for this set is a person between 18 and 65 years old who received the Ad26.COV2.S COVID-19 vaccine or a placebo.

The chain uses TRBV27 and TRBJ2-6, with D unclear. Trimming took off 5 bases at V and 1 base at J, with 9 bases between the two ends. The CDR3 length is 15 residues. CDR1 is MNHEY, CDR2 SMNVEV, per germline (reference sequence). The CDR3 is CASSSTSSGANVLTF. Written as DNA, the CDR3 is TGTGCCAGCAGTAGCACAAGTTCTGGGGCCAACGTCCTGACTTTC.

The rearrangement links TRBV6-5 to TRBJ2-2; 7 nucleotides align to TRBD1. V gave up 4 bases and J gave up 6 bases; unmatched junction bases: 8. The CDR3 is 15 amino acids. Germline CDR1 reads MNHEY; CDR2 reads SVGAGI. In DNA form, the CDR3 reads TGTGCCAGCAGTTTTATACAGGGGACCGCCGGGGAGCTGTTTTTT. Its protein product is CASSFIQGTAGELFF.

The chain couples TRBV30 to TRBJ1-1; D perhaps matches TRBD1 (5 bases). The CDR3 spans 12 residues. Trimming removed 2 bases from V and 5 bases from J, with 9 bases in between. Germline values: CDR1 GTSNPN, CDR2 SVGIG (reference sequence). The CDR3 DNA reads as TGTGCCTGGAGTCCTAAGGGGACTGAAGCTTTCTTT. It encodes CAWSPKGTEAFF.

V is TRBV7-8 and J is TRBJ1-2; no firm D call. Germline assignment: CDR1 SGHVS and CDR2 FQNEAQ. V lost 5 bases and J 5 bases, leaving 12 bases between the germline ends. The CDR3 length is 13 residues. The CDR3 DNA follows: TGTGCCAGCAGCGGCCCGGGGTTATATGGCTACACCTTC. Translation gives CASSGPGLYGYTF. Full variable domain (remainder filled in from reference TRBV7-8 and TRBJ1-2): GAGVSQSPRYKVAKRGQDVALRCDPISGHVSLFWYQQALGQGPEFLTYFQNEAQLDKSGLPSDRFFAERPEGSVSTLKIQRTQQEDSAVYLCASSGPGLYGYTFGSGTRLTVV.

The chain uses TRBV7-9 and TRBJ2-2; 12 bases agree with TRBD1. J was trimmed by 4 bases and V by 7 bases; bases with no gene match: 16. The CDR3 contains 19 residues. Germline CDR1 reads SEHNR; CDR2 reads FQNEAQ (reference sequence). The CDR3 here is CASTPPGQGAVSRTGELFF. Written as DNA, the CDR3 is TGTGCCAGCACGCCACCGGGACAGGGGGCCGTCAGTCGCACCGGGGAGCTGTTTTTT.